Each of the 6 T cell receptor beta chains below was sequenced from the same sample in a study of blood T cells in healthy people across ages. The use of a sample-barcoded 5' primer and a J-beta primer mix characterized a second PCR of roughly 6 to 11 cycles. TCRdb called the 5' RACE reads again in MiXCR, with one record for every CDR3 protein. Of 700,000 to 1,000,000 distinct CDR3 sequences in the sample, around 45% are singletons; the top ten hold roughly 19%. The sample consisted of blood. The receptors originated from a man aged 55-75 years in good health.

Remarks on this clonotype: At one of its ends the junction is not consistent with the germline gene, which may arise from a read error. The chain has TRBV6-2 or TRBV6-3 and TRBJ2-7; D possibly corresponds to TRBD2 (7 bases). Per germline, CDR1 MNHEY and CDR2 SVGEGT. This CDR3 has 16 residues. The CDR3 DNA reads TGTGCCAGCAGTTACTCGAAACGGGGGGCCTCCTACGGGCAGTACTTC. Translation gives CASSYSKRGASYGQYF.

This chain uses TRBV6-6 with TRBJ2-7, with 9 bases identical to TRBD1. This CDR3 contains 15 residues. Germline-derived CDR1 and CDR2 are MNHNY and SVGAGI (reference sequence). The V gene end was trimmed by 4 bases and the J gene end by 2 bases; junction bases not matched to a gene: 6. CDR3 DNA: TGTGCCAGCAGTTCCTACGGGACAGGGCCCTACGAGCAGTACTTC. This encodes CASSSYGTGPYEQYF.

This clonotype was counted many times. V usage is TRBV4-1 and J usage is TRBJ2-6; D ambiguous. This CDR3 has 18 residues. CDR1 is MGHRA, CDR2 YSYEKL, per germline. Trimming cost V 4 bases and J 0 bases, with 16 bases left between them. In DNA, the CDR3 is TGCGCCAGCAGCCCCCTGGATAGAGTTGACTCTGGGGCCAACGTCCTGACTTTC. The encoded protein is CASSPLDRVDSGANVLTF.

The V gene is TRBV7-8, the J gene TRBJ2-7; D uncertain. V dropped 2 bases and J dropped 2 bases, with 10 bases sitting between them. This CDR3 contains 14 residues. Germline V gives CDR1 SGHVS, CDR2 FQNEAQ. The CDR3 region is CASSLRQLPYEQYF. CDR3 bases: TGTGCCAGCAGCTTACGGCAGCTACCCTACGAGCAGTACTTC. Full variable domain (rest looked up from reference TRBV7-8 and TRBJ2-7): GAGVSQSPRYKVAKRGQDVALRCDPISGHVSLFWYQQALGQGPEFLTYFQNEAQLDKSGLPSDRFFAERPEGSVSTLKIQRTQQEDSAVYLCASSLRQLPYEQYFGPGTRLTVT.

This chain uses TRBV27 with TRBJ2-1; 11 bases line up with TRBD2. The CDR3 runs 18 residues. Trimming cost V 2 bases and J 4 bases; bases outside gene matches: 10. Germline CDR1 reads MNHEY; CDR2 reads SMNVEV (reference sequence). For the CDR3, the DNA is TGTGCCAGCAGTTTAACCTCACTCGGGACTAGCGGATACAATGAGCAGTTCTTC. Translation: CASSLTSLGTSGYNEQFF.

The sample holds a few counts of this clonotype. The rearrangement uses TRBV6-5 and TRBJ2-3; the match to TRBD1 covers 9 bases. V lost 6 bases, J lost 4 bases, and 11 bases stayed unmatched. The CDR3 covers 16 residues. Germline CDR1 is MNHEY and CDR2 is SVGAGI. CDR3 sequence reads: CASRSAGTGSADTQYF. The CDR3 DNA reads TGTGCCAGCAGATCAGCTGGGACAGGGTCGGCAGATACGCAGTATTTT.